This T cell receptor beta chain was identified in a study of cytomegalovirus exposure and HLA in healthy donors. 13 Jbeta primers and 60 Vbeta primers were used for the PCR. Clones were read by immunoSEQ multiplex PCR, and TCRdb kept only the in-frame ones, dropping some. This sample has some 97,000 clones, with about 77% found just once. Sequenced sample: PBMCs. This clonotype originated in a woman aged 45-59 years in good health and CMV-seropositive.

The DNA of the CDR3 is TGTGCCTGGAGTCGGGGGGTTGATACTGAAGCTTTCTTT. Its protein product is CAWSRGVDTEAFF. V gene TRBV30 combines with J gene TRBJ1-1, with a weak D call TRBD1 (5 bases). Trimming took 2 bases from V and 5 from J, leaving 12 bases between them. Per germline, CDR1 GTSNPN and CDR2 SVGIG (reference sequence). CDR3 length: 13 residues.